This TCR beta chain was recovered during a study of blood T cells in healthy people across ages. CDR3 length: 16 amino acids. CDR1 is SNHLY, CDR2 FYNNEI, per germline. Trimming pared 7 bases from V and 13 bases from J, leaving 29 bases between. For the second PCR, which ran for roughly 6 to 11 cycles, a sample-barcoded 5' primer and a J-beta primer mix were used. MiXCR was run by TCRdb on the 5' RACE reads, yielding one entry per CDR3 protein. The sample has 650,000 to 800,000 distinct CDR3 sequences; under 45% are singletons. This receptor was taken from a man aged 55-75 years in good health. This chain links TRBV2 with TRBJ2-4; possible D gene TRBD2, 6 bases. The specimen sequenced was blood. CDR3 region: CASTKLPSDTTYGQYF. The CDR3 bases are TGTGCCAGCACCAAACTCCCTAGCGACACAACCTACGGGCAGTACTTC.